The 8 T cell receptor beta chains reported below all come from one sample, sequenced in a study of CD8+CD57+ T cells in acquired aplastic anemia (dated 2018 in TCRdb). The instrument given in TCRdb is Illumina HiSeq 2000. Profiling of TCR beta VDJ combinations and CDR3 sequences used genomic DNA as the template. The public reads were run again by TCRdb, first through fastp at Q25 and then through MiXCR, and only productive beta chains were kept. Entries are consolidated by CDR3 protein sequence, retaining the most common genes and DNA. The sample yields roughly 500,000 distinct CDR3 sequences; over 25% were counted once. The top ten hold 0.75% to 0.95% of the sample. Expansion of CD8+CD57+ cells had been shown by flow cytometry in the patients chosen for sequencing. The sample comprised sorted CD4+, CD8+, or CD8+CD57+ T cells (not recorded which) from PBMCs. The receptors derive from a human donor with aplastic anemia.

The rearrangement joins TRBV25-1 to TRBJ2-2, with 8 bases that match TRBD1. The trim removed 6 bases at V and 0 bases at J, leaving 6 bases unmatched. The CDR3 runs 16 residues. Germline V gives CDR1 MGHDK, CDR2 SYGVNS. CDR3 loop: CASSNIQGANTGELFF. CDR3 DNA: TGTGCCAGCAGCAATATACAGGGGGCGAACACCGGGGAGCTGTTTTTT.

About this clonotype itself: Possible read error: a much larger clone is one base away. The V call is TRBV19, the J call TRBJ2-7, with D possibly being TRBD1 (6 bases). V gave up 5 bases and J gave up 4 bases, with 18 bases separating them. Germline V CDR1 and CDR2: LNHDA, SQIVND (reference sequence). The CDR3 extends over 15 amino acids. The CDR3 DNA is TGTGCCAGTAGTTCTCGCAAGGGGGTTAGGTACGAGCAGTACTTC. The encoded protein is CASSSRKGVRYEQYF. The full variable domain, with the rest looked up from reference TRBV19 and TRBJ2-7, is DGGITQSPKYLFRKEGQNVTLSCEQNLNHDAMYWYRQDPGQGLRLIYYSQIVNDFQKGDIAEGYSVSREKKESFPLTVTSAQKNPTAFYLCASSSRKGVRYEQYFGPGTRLTVT.

This clonotype has only a few counts. The V and J genes are TRBV12-3 or TRBV12-4 and TRBJ1-3, with D unclear. The CDR3 contains 15 residues. Trimming removed 5 bases at V and 3 bases at J, with 14 bases between. For the CDR3, the DNA is TGTGCCAGCAGTGTAGGGTGGCAGTTTGGAAACACCATATATTTT. Protein: CASSVGWQFGNTIYF.

This clonotype was observed a few times. The rearrangement uses TRBV9 and TRBJ1-1; possible D gene TRBD1, 6 bases. The V end lost 7 bases, the J end lost 1 base, and 11 bases lay between the germline ends. The CDR3 sequence is 13 residues long. Germline V gene sequence: CDR1 SGDLS, CDR2 YYNGEE. The CDR3 spells CASGGAANTEAFF. CDR3 bases: TGTGCCAGCGGGGGGGCGGCGAACACTGAAGCTTTCTTT.

V gene TRBV2 combines with J gene TRBJ2-7, with 7 bases that match TRBD2. Trimming at V came to 2 bases and at J to 6 bases, leaving 4 bases not matched to a gene. CDR3 length: 13 residues. CDR1 and CDR2 from the germline V gene are SNHLY and FYNNEI. CDR3 nucleotides: TGTGCCAGCAGTGAACGGTCGGGGGGCGAGCAGTACTTC. It encodes CASSERSGGEQYF.

V usage is TRBV7-2 and J usage is TRBJ2-5, with TRBD1 matching 7 bases. This CDR3 region has 15 residues. Losses at the gene ends were 4 bases for V and 6 bases for J; bases not matched to a gene: 11. CDR1 is SGHTA, CDR2 FQGNSA, per germline. This CDR3 reads CASSWAMTGLKTQYF. The CDR3 DNA follows: TGTGCCAGCAGCTGGGCCATGACAGGGTTGAAGACCCAGTACTTC. The full variable domain, with the rest looked up from reference TRBV7-2 and TRBJ2-5, is GAGVSQSPSNKVTEKGKDVELRCDPISGHTALYWYRQSLGQGLEFLIYFQGNSAPDKSGLPSDRFSAERTGGSVSTLTIQRTQQEDSAVYLCASSWAMTGLKTQYFGPGTRLLVL.

The table lists this clonotype with a few counts. The chain links TRBV19 to TRBJ2-5; 14 nucleotides align to TRBD2. The CDR3 has 18 amino acids. Germline lookup yields CDR1 LNHDA and CDR2 SQIVND (reference sequence). Unmatched junction bases numbered 9, after V lost 5 bases and J lost 1 base. The CDR3 DNA sequence: TGTGCCAGTAGTCCACTCGAGGGACTAGCGGGGGTCCAAGAGACCCAGTACTTC. The encoded protein is CASSPLEGLAGVQETQYF.

Notes on this clonotype: The germline gene is not matched at one end of the junction; a read error may be the cause. The CDR3 coding sequence is TGCAGCGCTGGGCAGCAAGAGACCCAGTGCTTC. Its protein is CSAGQQETQCF. The J gene is TRBJ2-5, the V gene TRBV29-1; D is uncertain. The CDR3 has 11 residues. Germline V CDR1 and CDR2: SQVTM, ANQGSEA. The full variable domain, rest sourced from reference TRBV29-1 and TRBJ2-5, is SAVISQKPSRDICQRGTSLTIQCQVDSQVTMMFWYRQQPGQSLTLIATANQGSEATYESGFVIDKFPISRPNLTFSTLTVSNMSPEDSSIYLCSAGQQETQCFGPGTRLLVL.